The 9 T cell receptor beta chains reported below all come from one sample, sequenced in a study of blood T cell repertoires in COVID-19. The method was immunoSEQ multiplex PCR; TCRdb's version includes in-frame clones alone and lacks a portion of them. The table shows around 180,000 clones, with about four fifths occurring only once. Sequencing was performed on peripheral blood. Receptors originate from a man aged 65-85 years with active or convalescent COVID-19.

This clone was counted between two and nine times. The chain has TRBV6-6 and TRBJ2-3; D perhaps matches TRBD2 (6 bases). The germline V gene encodes CDR1 MNHNY and CDR2 SVGAGI (reference sequence). V was shortened by 5 bases and J by 2 bases, with 23 bases between the two germline ends. This CDR3 is 18 amino acids long. The CDR3 coding sequence is TGTGCCAGCAGTCTCTCGGGGGATCCAACTGCTGTCACAGATACGCAGTATTTT. The encoded protein is CASSLSGDPTAVTDTQYF.

In this sample, this clone turned up once. CDR3 nucleotide sequence: TGTGCCAGCGTGTACCGGGAAGGGAACACTGAAGCTTTCTTT. Translation: CASVYREGNTEAFF. This chain connects TRBV2 to TRBJ1-1; D gene uncertain. The CDR3 length is 14 residues. Germline lookup yields CDR1 SNHLY and CDR2 FYNNEI. V lost 8 bases and J lost 1, with 14 bases in between.

This sequence joins TRBV6-6 and TRBJ1-1, with D possibly matching TRBD1 (5 bases). CDR1 is MNHNY and CDR2 is SVGAGI in the germline V gene (reference sequence). V lost 6 bases and J lost 1, with 9 bases in between. The length of the CDR3 is 13 residues. CDR3 DNA sequence: TGTGCCAGCAGAGACAGACGGAACACTGAAGCTTTCTTT. Translated: CASRDRRNTEAFF.

The V gene is TRBV10-1, the J gene TRBJ2-2; D possibly corresponds to TRBD2 (6 bases). Between the trimmed V and J ends, which lost 3 bases and 1 base, there was a span of 12 bases. The germline CDR1 and CDR2 sequences are WNHNN and SYGVQD (reference sequence). The CDR3 is made up of 16 amino acids. CDR3 DNA sequence: TGCGCCAGCAGTGAAGGCGGAGCGGGGAACACCGGGGAGCTGTTTTTT. Protein: CASSEGGAGNTGELFF.

This clone was recorded a few times. The rearrangement uses TRBV4-1 and TRBJ1-5; maybe TRBD1 (5 bases). The CDR3 contains 15 residues. Germline V gene sequence: CDR1 MGHRA, CDR2 YSYEKL. V was pared by 0 bases and J by 7 bases, with 13 bases between. The CDR3 coding sequence is TGCGCCAGCAGCCAAGAACGCGGGGGAGGACAGCCCCAGCATTTT. Residues: CASSQERGGGQPQHF.

V gene TRBV27 combines with J gene TRBJ1-6, with D unresolved. The CDR3 is 14 residues long. V lost 6 bases, J lost 8 bases, and 14 bases lay in between. Germline lookup yields CDR1 MNHEY and CDR2 SMNVEV (reference sequence). As DNA, the CDR3 is TGTGCCAGCAGGAACGGGATTAAGGATTCACCCCTCCACTTT. Its translation: CASRNGIKDSPLHF.

The chain recombines TRBV19 with TRBJ2-4; 8 nucleotides align to TRBD2. There are 12 residues in the CDR3. J gave up 8 bases and V 5 bases, and 2 bases lay outside the gene matches. CDR1 LNHDA and CDR2 SQIVND come from the germline V gene (reference sequence). CDR3 sequence reads: CASSSGGDIQYF. CDR3 in DNA: TGTGCCAGTAGTTCCGGGGGGGACATTCAGTACTTC. The whole variable domain, filled in from reference TRBV19 and TRBJ2-4, reads DGGITQSPKYLFRKEGQNVTLSCEQNLNHDAMYWYRQDPGQGLRLIYYSQIVNDFQKGDIAEGYSVSREKKESFPLTVTSAQKNPTAFYLCASSSGGDIQYFGAGTRLSVL.

The rearrangement uses TRBV13 and TRBJ2-1; D gene uncertain. Per the germline V gene, CDR1 is PRHDT and CDR2 is FYEKMQ (reference sequence). Trimming stripped 4 bases from V and 0 bases from J, with 16 bases between. The CDR3 consists of 17 residues. In DNA, the CDR3 is TGTGCCAGCAGCTCACGGCCAACTACGAGCTCCTACAATGAGCAGTTCTTC. This translates into CASSSRPTTSSYNEQFF.

This chain joins TRBV30 and TRBJ2-7, with TRBD1 matching over 8 bases. This CDR3 has 11 residues. The germline gives CDR1 GTSNPN, CDR2 SVGIG (reference sequence). J gave up 5 bases and V 4 bases, and 1 base lay outside the gene matches. This CDR3 is CAWKQGDEQYF. The CDR3 DNA sequence: TGTGCCTGGAAACAGGGGGACGAGCAGTACTTC.